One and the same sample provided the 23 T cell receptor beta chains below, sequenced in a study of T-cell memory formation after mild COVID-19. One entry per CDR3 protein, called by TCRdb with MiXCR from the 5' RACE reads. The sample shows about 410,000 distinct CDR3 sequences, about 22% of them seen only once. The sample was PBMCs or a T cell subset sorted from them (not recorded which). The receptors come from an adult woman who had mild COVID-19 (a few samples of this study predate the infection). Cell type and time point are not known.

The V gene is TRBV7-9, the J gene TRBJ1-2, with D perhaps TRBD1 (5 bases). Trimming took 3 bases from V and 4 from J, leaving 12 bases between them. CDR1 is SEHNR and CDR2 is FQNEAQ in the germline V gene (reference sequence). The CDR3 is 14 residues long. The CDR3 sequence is CASSLVGALYGYTF. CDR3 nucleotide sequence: TGTGCCAGCAGCTTGGTTGGGGCCCTCTATGGCTACACCTTC. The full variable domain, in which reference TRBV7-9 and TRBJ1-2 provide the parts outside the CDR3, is DTGVSQNPRHKITKRGQNVTFRCDPISEHNRLYWYRQTLGQGPEFLTYFQNEAQLEKSRLLSDRFSAERPKGSFSTLEIQRTEQGDSAMYLCASSLVGALYGYTFGSGTRLTVV.

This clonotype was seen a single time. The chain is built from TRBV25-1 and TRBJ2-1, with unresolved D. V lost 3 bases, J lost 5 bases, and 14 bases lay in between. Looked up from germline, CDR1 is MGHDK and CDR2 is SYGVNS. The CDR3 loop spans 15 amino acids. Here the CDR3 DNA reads TGTGCCAGCAGTGACCCCTCGAACATACACAATGAGCAGTTCTTC. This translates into CASSDPSNIHNEQFF.

In DNA, the CDR3 is TGTGCCAGCAGTCCGACCGTGTTAGACGGCTCGGGTGGCTACACCTTC. Translated, it gives CASSPTVLDGSGGYTF. The chain couples TRBV12-3 or TRBV12-4 to TRBJ1-2; D unclear. V was pared by 5 bases and J by 7 bases, with 23 bases between. The CDR3 loop spans 16 amino acids.

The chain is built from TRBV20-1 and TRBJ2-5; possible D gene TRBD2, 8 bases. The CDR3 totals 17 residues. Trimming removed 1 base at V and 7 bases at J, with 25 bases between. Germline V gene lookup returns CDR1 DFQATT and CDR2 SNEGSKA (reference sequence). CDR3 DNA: TGCAGTGCTAGAGGCCCACTGGGGCGGGAGGCAGGGGGGACCCAGTACTTC. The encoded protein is CSARGPLGREAGGTQYF.

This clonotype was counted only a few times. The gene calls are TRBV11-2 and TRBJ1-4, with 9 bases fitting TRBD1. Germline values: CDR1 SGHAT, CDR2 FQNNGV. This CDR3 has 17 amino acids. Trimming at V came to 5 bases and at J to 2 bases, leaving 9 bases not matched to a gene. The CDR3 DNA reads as TGTGCCAGCAGCGACTACCCCGGACAGGGGACTAATGAAAAACTGTTTTTT. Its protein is CASSDYPGQGTNEKLFF.

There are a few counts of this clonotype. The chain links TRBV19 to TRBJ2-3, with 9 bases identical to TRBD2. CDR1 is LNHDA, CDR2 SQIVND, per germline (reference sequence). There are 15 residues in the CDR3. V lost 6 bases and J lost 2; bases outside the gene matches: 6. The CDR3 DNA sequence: TGTGCCAGTAGCGCTAGCGGGGCTTACACAGATACGCAGTATTTT. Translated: CASSASGAYTDTQYF. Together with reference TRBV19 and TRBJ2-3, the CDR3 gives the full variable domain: DGGITQSPKYLFRKEGQNVTLSCEQNLNHDAMYWYRQDPGQGLRLIYYSQIVNDFQKGDIAEGYSVSREKKESFPLTVTSAQKNPTAFYLCASSASGAYTDTQYFGPGTRLTVL.

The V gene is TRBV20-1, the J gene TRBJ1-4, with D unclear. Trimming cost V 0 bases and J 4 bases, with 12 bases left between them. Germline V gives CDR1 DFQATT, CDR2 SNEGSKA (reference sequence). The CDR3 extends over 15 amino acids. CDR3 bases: TGCAGTGCTAGAGAATTCAAGAGTCATAATGAAAAACTGTTTTTT. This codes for CSAREFKSHNEKLFF.

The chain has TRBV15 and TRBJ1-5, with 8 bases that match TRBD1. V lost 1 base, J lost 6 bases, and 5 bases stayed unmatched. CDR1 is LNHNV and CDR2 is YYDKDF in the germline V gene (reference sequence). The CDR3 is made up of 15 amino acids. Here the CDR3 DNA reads TGTGCCACCAGCAGAGGAGACAGGGGTGCTCAGCCCCAGCATTTT. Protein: CATSRGDRGAQPQHF.

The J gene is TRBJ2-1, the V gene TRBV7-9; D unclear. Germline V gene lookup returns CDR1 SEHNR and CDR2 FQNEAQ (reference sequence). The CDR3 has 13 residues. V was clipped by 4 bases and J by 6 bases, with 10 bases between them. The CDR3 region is CASSSEVGNEQFF. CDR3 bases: TGTGCCAGCAGCTCAGAGGTGGGCAATGAGCAGTTCTTC.

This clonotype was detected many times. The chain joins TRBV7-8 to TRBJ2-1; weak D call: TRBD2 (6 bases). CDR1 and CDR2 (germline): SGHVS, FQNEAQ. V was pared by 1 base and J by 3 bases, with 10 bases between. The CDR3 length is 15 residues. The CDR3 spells CASSLDGSRYNEQFF. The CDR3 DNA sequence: TGTGCCAGCAGCTTAGACGGGAGTCGCTACAATGAGCAGTTCTTC.

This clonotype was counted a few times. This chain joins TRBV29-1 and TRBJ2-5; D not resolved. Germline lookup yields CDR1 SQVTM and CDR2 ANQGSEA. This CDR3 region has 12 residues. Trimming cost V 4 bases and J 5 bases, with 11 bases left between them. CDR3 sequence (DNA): TGCAGCGTTGGTTTCGGCAGGGAGACCCAGTACTTC. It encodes CSVGFGRETQYF.

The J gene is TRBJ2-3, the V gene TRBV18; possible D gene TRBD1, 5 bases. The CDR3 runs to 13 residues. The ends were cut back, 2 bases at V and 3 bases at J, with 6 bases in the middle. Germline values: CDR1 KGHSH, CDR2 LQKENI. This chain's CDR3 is CASSPGATDTQYF. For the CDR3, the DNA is TGTGCCAGCTCACCAGGGGCAACAGATACGCAGTATTTT.

The CDR3 DNA sequence: TGCGCCAGCAGCTTGGGGGGGAGCTGGCCCACAGATACGCAGTATTTT. Translated, it gives CASSLGGSWPTDTQYF. This chain joins TRBV5-1 and TRBJ2-3; either TRBD1 or TRBD2 may supply D (5 bases each). CDR1 SGHRS and CDR2 YFSETQ come from the germline V gene. V shed 0 bases and J shed 2 bases, with 13 bases lying between them. The CDR3 is made up of 16 amino acids.

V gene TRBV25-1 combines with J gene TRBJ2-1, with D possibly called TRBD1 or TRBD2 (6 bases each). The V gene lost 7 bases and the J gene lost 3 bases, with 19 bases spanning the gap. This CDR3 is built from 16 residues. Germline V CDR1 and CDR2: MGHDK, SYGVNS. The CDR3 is CASKSGRLGGYNEQFF. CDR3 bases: TGTGCCAGCAAATCCGGGCGACTAGGGGGCTACAATGAGCAGTTCTTC.

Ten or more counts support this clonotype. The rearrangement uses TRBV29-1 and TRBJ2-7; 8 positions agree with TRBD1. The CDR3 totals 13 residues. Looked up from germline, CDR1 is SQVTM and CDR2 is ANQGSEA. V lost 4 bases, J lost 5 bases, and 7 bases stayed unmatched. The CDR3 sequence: CSVGGDRGHEQYF. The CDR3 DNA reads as TGCAGCGTTGGGGGAGACAGGGGCCACGAGCAGTACTTC.

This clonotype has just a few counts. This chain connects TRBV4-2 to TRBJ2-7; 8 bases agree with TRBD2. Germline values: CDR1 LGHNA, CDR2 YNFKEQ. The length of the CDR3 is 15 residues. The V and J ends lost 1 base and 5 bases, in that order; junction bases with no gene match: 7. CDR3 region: CASSQGAGVGNEQYF. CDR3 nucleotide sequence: TGTGCCAGCAGCCAAGGAGCGGGAGTGGGCAACGAGCAGTACTTC.

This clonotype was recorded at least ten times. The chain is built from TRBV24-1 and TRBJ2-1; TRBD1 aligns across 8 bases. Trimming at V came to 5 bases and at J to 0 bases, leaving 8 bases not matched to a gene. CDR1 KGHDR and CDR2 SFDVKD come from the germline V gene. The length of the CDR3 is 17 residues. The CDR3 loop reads CATSGPDRGSSYNEQFF. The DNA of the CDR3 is TGTGCCACCAGTGGCCCTGACAGGGGTAGCTCCTACAATGAGCAGTTCTTC.

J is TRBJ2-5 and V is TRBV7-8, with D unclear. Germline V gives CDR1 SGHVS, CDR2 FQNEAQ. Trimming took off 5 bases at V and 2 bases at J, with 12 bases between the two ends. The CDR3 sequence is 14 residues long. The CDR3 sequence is CASSPRFWQETQYF. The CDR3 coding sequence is TGTGCCAGCAGCCCCCGGTTTTGGCAAGAGACCCAGTACTTC.

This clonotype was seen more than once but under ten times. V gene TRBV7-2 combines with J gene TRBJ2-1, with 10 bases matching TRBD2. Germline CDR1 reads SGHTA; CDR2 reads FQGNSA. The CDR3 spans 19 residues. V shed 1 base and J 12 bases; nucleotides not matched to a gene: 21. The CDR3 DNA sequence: TGTGCCAGCAGCTTAGTTCATCGGCAGCTTGGACTAGCGGTAAGGGGGCAGTTCTTC. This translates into CASSLVHRQLGLAVRGQFF.

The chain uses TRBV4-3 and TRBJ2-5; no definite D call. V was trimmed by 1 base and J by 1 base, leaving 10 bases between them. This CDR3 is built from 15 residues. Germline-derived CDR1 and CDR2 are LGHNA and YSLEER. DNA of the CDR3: TGCGCCAGCAGCCAAGGGCCGGGCCTCCAAGAGACCCAGTACTTC. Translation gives CASSQGPGLQETQYF.

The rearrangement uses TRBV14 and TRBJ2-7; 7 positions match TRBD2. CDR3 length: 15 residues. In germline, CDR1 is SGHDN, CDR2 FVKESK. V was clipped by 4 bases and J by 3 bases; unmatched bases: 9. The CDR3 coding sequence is TGTGCCAGCAGCCCTCTGGCGGGGGAGGGCTACGAGCAGTACTTC. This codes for CASSPLAGEGYEQYF.

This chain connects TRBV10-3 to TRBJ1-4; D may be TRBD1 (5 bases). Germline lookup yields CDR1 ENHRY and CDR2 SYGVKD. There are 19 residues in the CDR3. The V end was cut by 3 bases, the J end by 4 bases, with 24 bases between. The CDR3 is CAISESTGPWAGDNEKLFF. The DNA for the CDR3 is TGTGCCATCAGTGAATCCACAGGCCCCTGGGCTGGGGATAATGAAAAACTGTTTTTT.

Here the CDR3 DNA reads TGCGCCAGCAGCCACAGGGACGAGCAGTACTTC. This gives the protein CASSHRDEQYF. The chain combines TRBV4-3 with TRBJ2-7, with D tentatively TRBD1 (5 bases). V was shortened by 3 bases and J by 5 bases, with 5 bases between the two germline ends. CDR1 is LGHNA, CDR2 YSLEER, per germline. The CDR3 spans 11 residues.